Each of the 13 T cell receptor beta chains below was sequenced from the same sample in a study of cytotoxic CD8 clonotypes in ibrutinib-treated CLL. Sequencing was performed with immunoSEQ multiplex PCR; in TCRdb, only in-frame clones are kept and a portion is missing. The repertoire has more than 140,000 clones, around three quarters of them found once; the top ten carry approximately 27%. Sequencing used PBMCs, obtained after 12 months of ibrutinib treatment. These TCRs come from a human donor with chronic lymphocytic leukemia.

This clone was seen a single time. The chain combines TRBV25-1 with TRBJ2-5, with 8 bases lining up with TRBD2. There are 17 residues in the CDR3. Germline CDR1 is MGHDK and CDR2 is SYGVNS. Trimming removed 0 bases from V and 5 bases from J; junction bases left unmatched: 11. CDR3 residues: CASSEYSGRGVWETQYF. The CDR3 coding sequence is TGTGCCAGCAGTGAATATAGCGGGCGGGGGGTATGGGAGACCCAGTACTTC. Drawing the rest from reference TRBV25-1 and TRBJ2-5, the complete variable domain is EADIYQTPRYLVIGTGKKITLECSQTMGHDKMYWYQQDPGMELHLIHYSYGVNSTEKGDLSSESTVSRIRTEHFPLTLESARPSHTSQYLCASSEYSGRGVWETQYFGPGTRLLVL.

This clone has more than one count but fewer than ten. The CDR3 loop reads CASNLRWTEAFF. As DNA, the CDR3 is TGTGCCAGCAACCTACGGTGGACTGAAGCTTTCTTT. The chain has TRBV5-6 and TRBJ1-1, with D uncertain. Germline V CDR1 and CDR2: SGHDT, YYEEEE. V lost 6 bases and J 5 bases, leaving 11 bases between the germline ends. The CDR3 is 12 amino acids.

In its sample, this clone was seen once. The chain links TRBV11-3 to TRBJ2-5; TRBD1 aligns across 7 bases. V trimming: 5 bases; J trimming: 0 bases; junction bases outside the gene matches: 9. Germline V gives CDR1 SGHNT, CDR2 YENEEA. The CDR3 runs 16 residues. The CDR3 spells CASSGRRGSDQETQYF. DNA of the CDR3: TGTGCCAGCAGCGGACGCAGGGGGAGCGACCAAGAGACCCAGTACTTC.

The chain recombines TRBV9 with TRBJ2-7; 7 bases are a match to TRBD2. Trimming took 4 bases from V and 5 from J; bases not matched to a gene: 15. CDR1 is SGDLS, CDR2 YYNGEE, per germline. This CDR3 comprises 16 residues. The CDR3 sequence is CASSFYPSGPLNEQYF. Here the CDR3 DNA reads TGTGCCAGCAGCTTCTATCCTAGCGGACCCCTTAACGAGCAGTACTTC.

V gene TRBV7-2 combines with J gene TRBJ2-7; 10 positions agree with TRBD1. The CDR3 runs 14 residues. CDR1 is SGHTA, CDR2 FQGNSA, per germline. After removal of 6 bases from V and 2 bases from J, the junction contained 4 bases not matched to a gene. The CDR3 DNA is TGTGCCAGCAGACTAGGGACAGGGGCCTACGAGCAGTACTTC. It yields the protein CASRLGTGAYEQYF. The full variable domain, completed using reference TRBV7-2 and TRBJ2-7, is GAGVSQSPSNKVTEKGKDVELRCDPISGHTALYWYRQSLGQGLEFLIYFQGNSAPDKSGLPSDRFSAERTGGSVSTLTIQRTQQEDSAVYLCASRLGTGAYEQYFGPGTRLTVT.

This chain joins TRBV9 and TRBJ2-7; perhaps TRBD1 as D (6 bases). V dropped 0 bases and J dropped 10 bases, with 17 bases sitting between them. The germline gives CDR1 SGDLS, CDR2 YYNGEE. This CDR3 is built from 14 residues. In DNA form, the CDR3 reads TGTGCCAGCAGCGTAGATTTTGGGGACAATCCACAGTACTTC. Amino acids: CASSVDFGDNPQYF.

The chain employs TRBV6-1 and TRBJ1-4; TRBD1 agrees at 7 bases. Trimming took 5 bases from V and 7 from J; bases not matched to a gene: 4. CDR3 length: 13 residues. Germline V gene data show CDR1 as MNHNS and CDR2 as SASEGT. The CDR3 nucleotides are TGTGCCAGCAGTCCCCAGGGGGTTGAAAAACTGTTTTTT. Protein product: CASSPQGVEKLFF.

This chain uses TRBV5-1 with TRBJ2-5, with unresolved D. Germline loops: CDR1 SGHRS, CDR2 YFSETQ. The CDR3 consists of 14 residues. Between the trimmed V and J ends, which lost 0 bases and 1 base, there was a span of 7 bases. This chain's CDR3 is CASSLAATQETQYF. DNA for the CDR3: TGCGCCAGCAGCTTGGCAGCGACCCAAGAGACCCAGTACTTC.

This clone has at least ten counts. The rearrangement links TRBV30 to TRBJ2-2, with 7 bases aligning to TRBD1. Looked up from germline, CDR1 is GTSNPN and CDR2 is SVGIG (reference sequence). Trimming cost V 3 bases and J 5 bases; bases outside gene matches: 3. CDR3 length equals 13 residues. Here the CDR3 reads CAWRGQQTGELFF. The CDR3 coding sequence is TGTGCCTGGAGGGGACAGCAAACCGGGGAGCTGTTTTTT.

The J gene is TRBJ2-2, the V gene TRBV5-1, with D possibly being TRBD1 (6 bases). Germline V gene lookup returns CDR1 SGHRS and CDR2 YFSETQ. The V and J ends lost 0 bases and 7 bases respectively, with 19 bases between them. The CDR3 covers 17 residues. CDR3 nucleotides: TGCGCCAGCAGCTTGGCACAGGGCGGTCAGTTTGGCGGGGAGCTGTTTTTT. Protein product: CASSLAQGGQFGGELFF.

The chain employs TRBV6-1 and TRBJ2-1; D is ambiguous. CDR1 and CDR2 (germline): MNHNS, SASEGT. The CDR3 length is 14 residues. Trimming shortened V by 2 bases and J by 7 bases, and 12 bases separated the two germline ends. The CDR3 spells CASSEWGSGNEQFF. The CDR3 DNA is TGTGCCAGCAGTGAATGGGGAAGTGGAAATGAGCAGTTCTTC.

In this sample, this clone turned up a few times. The chain uses TRBV7-9 and TRBJ2-1; D perhaps matches TRBD2 (6 bases). V lost 5 bases to trimming and J lost 5 bases, with 13 bases between them. The CDR3 covers 14 residues. Germline lookup yields CDR1 SEHNR and CDR2 FQNEAQ (reference sequence). Written as DNA, the CDR3 is TGTGCCAGCAGCCAAAAACTAGCACACAATGAGCAGTTCTTC. It translates to CASSQKLAHNEQFF.

The rearrangement joins TRBV10-3 to TRBJ2-7; TRBD1 aligns across 9 bases. The V gene's germline CDR1 is ENHRY and CDR2 SYGVKD. J lost 6 bases, V lost 6 bases, and 6 bases had no gene match. CDR3 length equals 13 residues. CDR3 amino acids: CAIRQGASLEQYF. The CDR3 nucleotides read TGTGCCATCAGACAGGGGGCGTCCCTCGAGCAGTACTTC.